This TCR beta chain was identified in a study of shared clonotypes between healthy human individuals (TCRdb year 2020). In terms of the full investigation: Three men and two women, aged 18 to 49 years, made up the cohort. For each donor, CD4 naive and CD4 memory were each given three plates, CD8 naive was given two plates, and CD8 memory was given one plate. Per donor, leukapheresis produced somewhere between about 0.94 and 9.5 billion PBMCs. To increase sequencing depth and limit assay-specific biases, TCR repertoire library preparation and sequencing were carried out by different laboratories using diverse techniques. The study deeply sequenced blood TCR repertoires of five healthy adults to estimate repertoire size and the extent of clonotype sharing between individuals. Broad study findings and their caveats: Larger estimated clonotype richness was generally found for naive subsets than for memory subsets. Pairwise subsampling indicated that sequencing depth was expected to affect the degree of clonotype sharing among donors. Higher generation probabilities were observed for clonotypes shared by all four sorted-subset donors than for non-shared clonotypes. Even with the large sequencing depth, rarefaction of the sorted-subset datasets indicated that sequencing was incomplete. Because the study included only a small number of donors, the genetic and exposure-history diversity represented was limited. Sampling was restricted to blood, and TCR repertoires in tissues likely differ from the TCR repertoires found in blood. Across a few donors, around 5.4% of naive CD4, over 3% of naive CD8, roughly 2.3% of memory CD4, and about 0.4% of memory CD8 clonotypes were shared.

Using the deep immunoSEQ assay, multiplex PCR amplified TCR CDR3 regions from genomic DNA. For each cell subset, the extracted genomic DNA was distributed evenly across all wells of several immunoSEQ 96-well plates, and each plate served as one replicate. Each replicate PCR for sorted subsets received roughly 200 ng genomic DNA, equal to tens of thousands of T cell genomes. The purified libraries were quantified using a Qubit 3.0 fluorometer, sized with a Bioanalyzer 2100, and then quantified again using the KAPA Library Quantification kit. A separate single-read 150-cycle Illumina NextSeq 550 flow cell was used to sequence each immunoSEQ 96-well plate. The paper's processing steps were these. Because the immunoSEQ output included only junctional sequences and no quality scores, the filtering could not be the same as the filtering used for full-length reads. To assign V/J genes and CDR3, sequences were annotated using PyIR, a Python wrapper for IgBLAST v1.9, with IMGT germline references. Reads were filtered out if the reads had weak V/J assignments (E-value above 1e-6), no CDR3, stop codons, out-of-frame junctions, or ambiguous translated residues. A V3J clonotype was defined by an identical inferred V gene, J gene, and CDR3 amino acid sequence. Percentage overlap between repertoires was computed as shared unique clonotypes divided by the size of the smaller repertoire. Richness of each repertoire was evaluated using RTK rarefaction, the Chao1 estimator, and Recon v2.1 estimates of unobserved clonotypes. Generation probabilities for all TCRbeta clonotypes obtained by the gDNA method from a few donors were computed using OLGA. In TCRdb, the immuneACCESS table is reduced to in-frame sequences with V and J assigned. These tables do not hold every clone; where another copy was compared, an unresolved V gene accounts for under half, and the others remain unexplained. The V and J calls and clone size are taken from that table; D and trimming were inferred from the DNA. This sample has some 1 million clones in its table, and approximately 70% of those were observed once. The top ten hold over 1.3% of the sample.

With respect to this clone: Its target antigen remains unknown. No qualities accompany the bases; no much larger clone lies one base away.

Donors were healthy HIV-negative adults with no recently reported acute infections or vaccinations. All donors were Caucasian adults living in Nashville, Tennessee, USA. CD4+ T cells were enriched by magnetic negative selection, after which naive cells were positively selected on CD45RA and the negative fraction was taken as the memory subset. Blood was obtained by leukapheresis, after which PBMCs were separated by Ficoll-Histopaque density gradient centrifugation and cryopreserved in liquid nitrogen vapor phase. Analytical flow cytometry was used to check the purity and quantity of each magnetically sorted T cell population. Each sorted fraction had its genomic DNA isolated and then quantified by UV absorbance on a Nanodrop 2000c. The CDR3 numbers 17 residues from cysteine through phenylalanine. The DNA shown is the 51-base CDR3, in frame from base 1. CDR1 and CDR2 (MNHEY, SMNVEV) derive from the germline V gene (reference sequence). After removal of 2 bases from V and 4 bases from J, the junction retains 11 bases not matched to a gene.

The chain joins TRBV27 to TRBJ1-2; the central 9 bases match TRBD1. The sample consisted of memory CD4+ T cells sorted from blood. Interpreted using the paper, the cell subset or site label stands for: CD45RA-negative fraction. The TCR originated in a man aged 18 to 29 in good health. The CDR3 protein sequence reads: CASSLIGGTGTTYGYTF. The sequenced DNA: TGTGCCAGCAGTTTAATCGGAGGGACAGGGACTACCTATGGCTACACCTTC.